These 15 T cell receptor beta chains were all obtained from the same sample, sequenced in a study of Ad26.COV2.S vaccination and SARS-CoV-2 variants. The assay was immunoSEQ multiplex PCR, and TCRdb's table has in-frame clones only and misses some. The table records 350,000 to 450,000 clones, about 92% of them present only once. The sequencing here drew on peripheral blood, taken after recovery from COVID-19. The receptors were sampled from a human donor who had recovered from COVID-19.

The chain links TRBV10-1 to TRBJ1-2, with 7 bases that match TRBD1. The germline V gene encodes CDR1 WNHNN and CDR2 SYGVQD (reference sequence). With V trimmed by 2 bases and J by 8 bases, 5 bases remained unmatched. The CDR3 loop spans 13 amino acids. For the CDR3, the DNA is TGCGCCAGCAGTGAGCTACAGGGGCACGGCTACACCTTC. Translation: CASSELQGHGYTF.

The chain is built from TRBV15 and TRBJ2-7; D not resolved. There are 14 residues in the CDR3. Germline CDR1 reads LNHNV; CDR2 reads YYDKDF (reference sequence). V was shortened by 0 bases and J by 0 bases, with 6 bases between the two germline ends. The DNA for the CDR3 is TGTGCCACCAGCAGAGATGGGAACTCCTACGAGCAGTACTTC. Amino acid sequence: CATSRDGNSYEQYF. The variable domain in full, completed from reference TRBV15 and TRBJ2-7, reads DAMVIQNPRYQVTQFGKPVTLSCSQTLNHNVMYWYQQKSSQAPKLLFHYYDKDFNNEADTPDNFQSRRPNTSFCFLDIRSPGLGDTAMYLCATSRDGNSYEQYFGPGTRLTVT.

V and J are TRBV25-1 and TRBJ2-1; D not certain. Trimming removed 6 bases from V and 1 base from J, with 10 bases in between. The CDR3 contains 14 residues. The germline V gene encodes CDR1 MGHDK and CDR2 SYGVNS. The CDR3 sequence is CASSQWDSYNEQFF. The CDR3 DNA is TGTGCCAGCAGCCAGTGGGATTCCTACAATGAGCAGTTCTTC. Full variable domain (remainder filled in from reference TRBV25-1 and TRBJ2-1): EADIYQTPRYLVIGTGKKITLECSQTMGHDKMYWYQQDPGMELHLIHYSYGVNSTEKGDLSSESTVSRIRTEHFPLTLESARPSHTSQYLCASSQWDSYNEQFFGPGTRLTVL.

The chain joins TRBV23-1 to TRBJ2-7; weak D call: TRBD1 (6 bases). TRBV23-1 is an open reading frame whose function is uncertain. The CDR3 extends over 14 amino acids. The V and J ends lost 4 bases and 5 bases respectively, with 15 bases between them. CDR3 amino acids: CASSPPTGSDEQYF. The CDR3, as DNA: TGCGCCAGCAGTCCACCGACAGGATCGGACGAGCAGTACTTC.

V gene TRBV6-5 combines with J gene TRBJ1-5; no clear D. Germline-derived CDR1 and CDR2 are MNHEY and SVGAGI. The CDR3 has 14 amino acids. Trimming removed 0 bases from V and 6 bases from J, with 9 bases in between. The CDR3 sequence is CASSYSKGGQPQHF. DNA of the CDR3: TGTGCCAGCAGTTACTCGAAGGGTGGTCAGCCCCAGCATTTT.

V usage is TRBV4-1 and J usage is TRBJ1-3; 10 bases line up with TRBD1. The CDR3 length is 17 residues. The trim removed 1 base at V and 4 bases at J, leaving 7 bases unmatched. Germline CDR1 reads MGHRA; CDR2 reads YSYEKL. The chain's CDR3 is CASSQGRDRGAGNTIYF. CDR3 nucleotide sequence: TGCGCCAGCAGCCAAGGCCGGGACAGGGGTGCCGGAAACACCATATATTTT.

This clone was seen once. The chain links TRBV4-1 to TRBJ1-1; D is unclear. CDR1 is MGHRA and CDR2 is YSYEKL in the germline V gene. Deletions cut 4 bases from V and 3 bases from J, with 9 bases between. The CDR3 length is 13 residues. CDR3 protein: CASSLLADTEAFF. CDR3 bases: TGCGCCAGCAGCCTCCTCGCCGACACTGAAGCTTTCTTT.

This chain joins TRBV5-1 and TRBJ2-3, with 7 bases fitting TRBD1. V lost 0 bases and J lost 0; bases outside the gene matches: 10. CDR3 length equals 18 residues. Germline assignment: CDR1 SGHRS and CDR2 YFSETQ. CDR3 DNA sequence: TGCGCCAGCAGCTTGGATAGGGGGCTTTTAGCTAGCACAGATACGCAGTATTTT. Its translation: CASSLDRGLLASTDTQYF.

In DNA, the CDR3 is TGTGCCAGCAGTTTTACCGGGCAGACCTACGAGCAGTACTTC. Its protein product is CASSFTGQTYEQYF. The chain couples TRBV6-2 or TRBV6-3 to TRBJ2-7, with D hard to call. This CDR3 has 14 residues. Germline V gene sequence: CDR1 MNHEY, CDR2 SVGEGT. Trimming took 4 bases from V and 2 from J, leaving 12 bases between them.

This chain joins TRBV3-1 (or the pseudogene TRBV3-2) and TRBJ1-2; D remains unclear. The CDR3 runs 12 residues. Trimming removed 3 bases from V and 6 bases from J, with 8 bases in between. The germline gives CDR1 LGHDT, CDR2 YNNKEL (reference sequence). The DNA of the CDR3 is TGTGCCAGCAGCCACCAGAGGGATGGCTACACCTTC. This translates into CASSHQRDGYTF.

DNA for the CDR3: TGTGCCAGCAGTGATATCCAGGGGGCCTCAACTAATGAAAAACTGTTTTTT. The encoded protein is CASSDIQGASTNEKLFF. This sequence joins TRBV2 and TRBJ1-4, with TRBD1 matching over 8 bases. The CDR3 covers 17 residues. The germline gives CDR1 SNHLY, CDR2 FYNNEI. With V trimmed by 3 bases and J by 0 bases, 6 bases remained unmatched.

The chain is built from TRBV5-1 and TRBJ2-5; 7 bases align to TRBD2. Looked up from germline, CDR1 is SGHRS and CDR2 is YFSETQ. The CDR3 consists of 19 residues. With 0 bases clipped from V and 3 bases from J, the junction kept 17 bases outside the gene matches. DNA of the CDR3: TGCGCCAGCAGCTTGGCCGTCGGGGCGGGGGTGCTCCTTAAAGAGACCCAGTACTTC. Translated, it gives CASSLAVGAGVLLKETQYF.

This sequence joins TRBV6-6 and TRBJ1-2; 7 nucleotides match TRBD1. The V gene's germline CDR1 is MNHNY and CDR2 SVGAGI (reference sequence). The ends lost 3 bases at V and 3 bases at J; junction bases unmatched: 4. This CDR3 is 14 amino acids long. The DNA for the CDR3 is TGTGCCAGCAGTTATGAACAGGGGTACTATGGCTACACCTTC. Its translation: CASSYEQGYYGYTF.

The CDR3 DNA reads as TGTGCCAGCAGCTCCGGCGGACAACCCTGGGGACCTGAAGCTTTCTTT. This translates into CASSSGGQPWGPEAFF. The chain couples TRBV5-6 to TRBJ1-1; D may be TRBD1 (5 bases). The V and J ends lost 3 bases and 6 bases respectively, with 21 bases between them. Germline CDR1 reads SGHDT; CDR2 reads YYEEEE. The CDR3 consists of 16 residues.

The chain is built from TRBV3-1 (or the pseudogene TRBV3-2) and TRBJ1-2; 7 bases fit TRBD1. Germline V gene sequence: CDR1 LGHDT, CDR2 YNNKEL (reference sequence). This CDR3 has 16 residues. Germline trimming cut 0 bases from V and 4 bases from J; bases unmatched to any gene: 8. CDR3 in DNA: TGTGCCAGCAGCCAAGAAGGGGGCAGTTACTTCTATGGCTACACCTTC. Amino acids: CASSQEGGSYFYGYTF.